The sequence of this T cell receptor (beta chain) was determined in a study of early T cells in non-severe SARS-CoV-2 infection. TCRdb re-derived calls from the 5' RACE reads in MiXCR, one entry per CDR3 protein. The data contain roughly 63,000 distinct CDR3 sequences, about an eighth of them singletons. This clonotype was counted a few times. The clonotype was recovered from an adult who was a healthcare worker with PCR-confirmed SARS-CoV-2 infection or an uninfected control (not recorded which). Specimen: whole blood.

The CDR3 bases are TGTGCCAGCAGCTACCTCCCGACTGAAGCTTTCTTT. This gives the protein CASSYLPTEAFF. The chain couples TRBV7-8 to TRBJ1-1; D not certain. Germline V gene data show CDR1 as SGHVS and CDR2 as FQNEAQ. With 4 bases removed from V and 5 bases from J, the gap between germline ends came to 8 bases. This CDR3 comprises 12 residues.